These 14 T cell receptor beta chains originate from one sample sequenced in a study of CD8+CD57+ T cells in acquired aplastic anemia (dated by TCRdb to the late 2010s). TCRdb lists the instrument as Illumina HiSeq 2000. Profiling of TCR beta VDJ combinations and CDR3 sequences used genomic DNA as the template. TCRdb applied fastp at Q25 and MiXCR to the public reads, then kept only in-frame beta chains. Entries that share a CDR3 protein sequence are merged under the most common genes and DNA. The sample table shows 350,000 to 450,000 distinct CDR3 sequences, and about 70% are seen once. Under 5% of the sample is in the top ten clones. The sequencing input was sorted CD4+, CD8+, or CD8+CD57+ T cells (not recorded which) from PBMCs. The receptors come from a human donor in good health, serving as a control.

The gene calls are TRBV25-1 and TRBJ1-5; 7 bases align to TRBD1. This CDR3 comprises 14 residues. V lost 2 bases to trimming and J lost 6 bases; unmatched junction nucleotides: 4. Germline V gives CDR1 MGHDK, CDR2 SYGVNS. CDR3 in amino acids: CASSETGAGQPQHF. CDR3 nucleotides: TGTGCCAGCAGTGAAACAGGGGCGGGTCAGCCCCAGCATTTT.

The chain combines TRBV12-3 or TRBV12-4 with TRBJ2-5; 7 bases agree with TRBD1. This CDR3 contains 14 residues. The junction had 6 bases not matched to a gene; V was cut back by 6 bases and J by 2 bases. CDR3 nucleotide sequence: TGTGCCAGCAGCCGGGGACAGATACAAGAGACCCAGTACTTC. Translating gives CASSRGQIQETQYF.

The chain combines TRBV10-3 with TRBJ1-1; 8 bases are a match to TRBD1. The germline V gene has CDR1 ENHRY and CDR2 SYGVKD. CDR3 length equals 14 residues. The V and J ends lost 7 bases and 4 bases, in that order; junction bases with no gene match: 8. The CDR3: CAITPDRAGTEAFF. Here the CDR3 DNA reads TGTGCCATCACCCCGGACAGGGCGGGCACTGAAGCTTTCTTT.

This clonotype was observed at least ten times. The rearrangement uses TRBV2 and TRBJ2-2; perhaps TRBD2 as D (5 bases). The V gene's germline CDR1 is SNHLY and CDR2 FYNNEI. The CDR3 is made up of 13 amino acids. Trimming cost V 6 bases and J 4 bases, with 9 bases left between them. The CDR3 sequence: CASSGVGTGELFF. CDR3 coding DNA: TGTGCCAGCAGCGGGGTTGGCACCGGGGAGCTGTTTTTT.

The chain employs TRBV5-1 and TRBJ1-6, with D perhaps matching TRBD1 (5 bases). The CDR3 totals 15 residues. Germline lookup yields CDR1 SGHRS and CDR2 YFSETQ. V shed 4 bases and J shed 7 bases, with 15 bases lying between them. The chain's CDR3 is CASSLAGTENSPLHF. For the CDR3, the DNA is TGCGCCAGCAGCCTGGCAGGGACTGAAAATTCACCCCTCCACTTT.

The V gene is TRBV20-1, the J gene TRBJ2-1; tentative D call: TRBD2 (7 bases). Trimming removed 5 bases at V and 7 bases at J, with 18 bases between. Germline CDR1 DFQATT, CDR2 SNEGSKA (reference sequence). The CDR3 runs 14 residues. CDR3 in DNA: TGCAGTGCTGGTGGTCTAGGGGGGGGGAATGAGCAGTTCTTC. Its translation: CSAGGLGGGNEQFF.

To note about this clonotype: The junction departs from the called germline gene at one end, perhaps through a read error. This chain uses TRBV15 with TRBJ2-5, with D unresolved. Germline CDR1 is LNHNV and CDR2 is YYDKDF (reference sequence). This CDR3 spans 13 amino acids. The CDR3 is CASSVEPGGTQYF. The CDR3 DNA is TGTGCCAGCAGCGTAGAGCCGGGCGGGACCCAGTACTTC.

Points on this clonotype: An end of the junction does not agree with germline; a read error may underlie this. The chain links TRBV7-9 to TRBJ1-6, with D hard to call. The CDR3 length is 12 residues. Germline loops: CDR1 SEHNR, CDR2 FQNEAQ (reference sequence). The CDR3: CASRRFDGAHYF. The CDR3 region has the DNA TGTGCCAGCAGAAGATTTGATGGCGCCCACTACTTC.

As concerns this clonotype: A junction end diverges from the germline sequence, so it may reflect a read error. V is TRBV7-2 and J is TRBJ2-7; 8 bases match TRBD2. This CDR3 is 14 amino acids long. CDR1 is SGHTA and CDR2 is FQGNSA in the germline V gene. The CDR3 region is CASSRKSGGYEQHF. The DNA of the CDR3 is TGTGCCAGCAGCCGTAAGAGCGGGGGCTACGAGCAGCACTTC. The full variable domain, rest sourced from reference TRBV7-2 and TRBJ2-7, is GAGVSQSPSNKVTEKGKDVELRCDPISGHTALYWYRQSLGQGLEFLIYFQGNSAPDKSGLPSDRFSAERTGGSVSTLTIQRTQQEDSAVYLCASSRKSGGYEQHFGPGTRLTVT.

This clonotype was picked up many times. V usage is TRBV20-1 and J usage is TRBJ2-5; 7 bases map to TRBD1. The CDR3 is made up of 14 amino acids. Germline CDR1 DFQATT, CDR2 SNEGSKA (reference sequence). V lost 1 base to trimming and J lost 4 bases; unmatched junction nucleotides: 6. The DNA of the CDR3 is TGCAGTGCTAGAGCGGGACAGAACTTAGAGACCCAGTACTTC. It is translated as CSARAGQNLETQYF.

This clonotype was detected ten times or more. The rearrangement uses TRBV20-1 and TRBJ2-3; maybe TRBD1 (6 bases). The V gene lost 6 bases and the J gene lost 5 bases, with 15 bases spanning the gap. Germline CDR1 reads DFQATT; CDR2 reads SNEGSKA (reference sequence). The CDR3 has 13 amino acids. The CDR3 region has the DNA TGCAGTGCCCGGACAGCTGGGCGAGATACGCAGTATTTT. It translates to CSARTAGRDTQYF.

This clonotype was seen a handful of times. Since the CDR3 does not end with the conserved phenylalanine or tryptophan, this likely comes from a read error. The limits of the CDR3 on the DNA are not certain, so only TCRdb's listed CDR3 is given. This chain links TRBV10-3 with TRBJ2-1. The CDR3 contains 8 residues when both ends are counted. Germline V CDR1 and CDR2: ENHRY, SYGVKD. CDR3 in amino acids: CAISETIS.

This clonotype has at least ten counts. The DNA of the CDR3 is TGTGCCAGCAGTTCCAACAGCCCTGGAAACACCATATATTTT. Its protein is CASSSNSPGNTIYF. The V and J genes are TRBV6-5 and TRBJ1-3; D not resolved. Trimming shortened V by 4 bases and J by 2 bases, and 9 bases separated the two germline ends. Per the germline V gene, CDR1 is MNHEY and CDR2 is SVGAGI. The CDR3 contains 14 residues.

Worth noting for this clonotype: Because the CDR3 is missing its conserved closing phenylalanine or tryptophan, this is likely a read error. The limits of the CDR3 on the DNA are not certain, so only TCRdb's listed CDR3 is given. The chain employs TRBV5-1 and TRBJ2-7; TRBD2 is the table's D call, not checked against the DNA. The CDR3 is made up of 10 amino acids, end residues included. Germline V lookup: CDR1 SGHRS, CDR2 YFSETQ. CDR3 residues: CASSPGVGTS.